This T cell receptor beta chain appears in the sequencing data of a study of blood T cell repertoires in COVID-19. Study information: Sources were T cells, B-cell-depleted T cells, or PBMCs; the material itself was cDNA or gDNA.

This clone was recorded only once. Trimming shortened V by 0 bases and J by 3 bases, and 15 bases separated the two germline ends. Germline V gene data show CDR1 as LNHNV and CDR2 as YYDKDF (reference sequence). The CDR3 contains 16 residues. Clones were sequenced by immunoSEQ multiplex PCR, and TCRdb holds only the in-frame ones, with some missing. The table has about 49,000 clones, more than 75% seen once. The genes are TRBV15 and TRBJ2-7, with D possibly matching TRBD2 (6 bases). Sequencing was carried out using peripheral blood. This TCR was recovered from a woman older than 75 with COVID-19, enrolled during active disease. CDR3 nucleotides: TGTGCCACCAGCAGAGATCGCAGCGGGTTACGCTACGAGCAGTACTTC. Translating it yields CATSRDRSGLRYEQYF.